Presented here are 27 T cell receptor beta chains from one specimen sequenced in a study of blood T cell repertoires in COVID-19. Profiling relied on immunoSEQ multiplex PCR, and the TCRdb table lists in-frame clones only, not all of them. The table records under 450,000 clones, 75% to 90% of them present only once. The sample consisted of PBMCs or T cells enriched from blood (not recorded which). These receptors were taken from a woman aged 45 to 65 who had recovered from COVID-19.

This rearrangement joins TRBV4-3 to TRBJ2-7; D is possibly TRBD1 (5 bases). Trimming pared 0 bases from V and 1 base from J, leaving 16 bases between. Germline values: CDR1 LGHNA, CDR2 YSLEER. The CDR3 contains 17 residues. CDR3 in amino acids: CASSQDARGLFSYEQYF. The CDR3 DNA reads TGCGCCAGCAGCCAAGACGCAAGGGGCTTATTTTCCTACGAGCAGTACTTC.

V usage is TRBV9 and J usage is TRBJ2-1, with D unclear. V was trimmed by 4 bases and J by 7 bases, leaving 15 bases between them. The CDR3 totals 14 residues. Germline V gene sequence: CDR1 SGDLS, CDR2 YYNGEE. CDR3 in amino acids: CASSLRLVGNEQFF. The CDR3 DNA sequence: TGTGCCAGCAGCCTTCGACTCGTCGGTAATGAGCAGTTCTTC.

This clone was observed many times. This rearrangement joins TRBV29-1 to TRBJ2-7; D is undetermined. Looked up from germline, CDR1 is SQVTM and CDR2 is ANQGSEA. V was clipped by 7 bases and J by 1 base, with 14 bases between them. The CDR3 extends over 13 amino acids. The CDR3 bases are TGCAGCGCTTCACAAGCGATGTCCTACGAGCAGTACTTC. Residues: CSASQAMSYEQYF.

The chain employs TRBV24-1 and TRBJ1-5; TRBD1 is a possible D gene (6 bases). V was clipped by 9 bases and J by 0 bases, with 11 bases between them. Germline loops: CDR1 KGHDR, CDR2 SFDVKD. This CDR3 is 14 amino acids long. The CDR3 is CATHTGPSNQPQHF. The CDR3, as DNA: TGTGCCACCCATACAGGGCCTAGCAATCAGCCCCAGCATTTT.

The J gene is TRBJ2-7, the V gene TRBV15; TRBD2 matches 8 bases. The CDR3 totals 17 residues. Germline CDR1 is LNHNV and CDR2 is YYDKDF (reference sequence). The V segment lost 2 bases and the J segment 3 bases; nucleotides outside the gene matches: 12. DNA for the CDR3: TGTGCCACCAGCAGATCCCCCGGGGTAGCGGGAATCTACGAGCAGTACTTC. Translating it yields CATSRSPGVAGIYEQYF. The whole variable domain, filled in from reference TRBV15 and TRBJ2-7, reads DAMVIQNPRYQVTQFGKPVTLSCSQTLNHNVMYWYQQKSSQAPKLLFHYYDKDFNNEADTPDNFQSRRPNTSFCFLDIRSPGLGDTAMYLCATSRSPGVAGIYEQYFGPGTRLTVT.

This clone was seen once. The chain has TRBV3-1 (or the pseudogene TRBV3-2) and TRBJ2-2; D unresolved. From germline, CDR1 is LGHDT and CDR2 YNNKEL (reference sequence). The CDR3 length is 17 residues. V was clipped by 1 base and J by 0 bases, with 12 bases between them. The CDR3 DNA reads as TGTGCCAGCAGCCAAGTATCTCGGTCCGCGAACACCGGGGAGCTGTTTTTT. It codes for CASSQVSRSANTGELFF.

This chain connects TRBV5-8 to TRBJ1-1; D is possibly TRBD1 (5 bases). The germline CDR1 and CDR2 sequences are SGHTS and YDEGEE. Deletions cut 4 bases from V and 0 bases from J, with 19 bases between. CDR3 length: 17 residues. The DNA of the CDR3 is TGTGCCAGCAGCCACCCGGGGACTCTGGCGATGAACACTGAAGCTTTCTTT. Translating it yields CASSHPGTLAMNTEAFF.

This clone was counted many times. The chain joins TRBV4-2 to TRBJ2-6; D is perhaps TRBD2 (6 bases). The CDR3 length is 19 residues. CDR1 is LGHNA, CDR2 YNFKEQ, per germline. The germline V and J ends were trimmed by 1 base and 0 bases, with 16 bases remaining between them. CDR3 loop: CASSQVGRGLYSGANVLTF. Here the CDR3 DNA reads TGTGCCAGCAGCCAAGTAGGGCGGGGTTTATACTCTGGGGCCAACGTCCTGACTTTC.

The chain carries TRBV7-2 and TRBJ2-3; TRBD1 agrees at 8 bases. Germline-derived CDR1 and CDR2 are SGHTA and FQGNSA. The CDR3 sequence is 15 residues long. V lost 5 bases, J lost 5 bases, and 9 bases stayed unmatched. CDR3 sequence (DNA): TGTGCCAGCAGCCCCCTTGGACAGGGCGTAGATACGCAGTATTTT. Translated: CASSPLGQGVDTQYF.

The DNA for the CDR3 is TGTGCCTGGAGTCATCAGGATGCAACTAATGAAAAACTGTTTTTT. This codes for CAWSHQDATNEKLFF. The V and J genes are TRBV30 and TRBJ1-4; D not resolved. Trimming cost V 2 bases and J 0 bases, with 10 bases left between them. The germline gives CDR1 GTSNPN, CDR2 SVGIG (reference sequence). There are 15 residues in the CDR3.

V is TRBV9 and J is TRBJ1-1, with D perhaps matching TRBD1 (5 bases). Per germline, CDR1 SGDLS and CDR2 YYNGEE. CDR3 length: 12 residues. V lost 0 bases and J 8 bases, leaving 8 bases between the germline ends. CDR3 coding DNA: TGTGCCAGCAGCGTAGTGCCAGGGGAAGCTTTCTTT. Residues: CASSVVPGEAFF.

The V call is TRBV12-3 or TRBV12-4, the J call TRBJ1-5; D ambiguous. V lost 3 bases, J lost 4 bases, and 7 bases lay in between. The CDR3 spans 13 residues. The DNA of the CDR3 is TGTGCCAGCAGTTTTAGCCCAAATCAGCCCCAGCATTTT. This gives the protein CASSFSPNQPQHF.

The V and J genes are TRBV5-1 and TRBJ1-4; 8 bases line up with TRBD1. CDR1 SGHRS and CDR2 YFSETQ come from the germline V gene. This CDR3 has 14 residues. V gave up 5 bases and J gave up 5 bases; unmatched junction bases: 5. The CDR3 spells CASRKTGGNEKLFF. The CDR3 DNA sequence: TGCGCCAGCAGAAAAACAGGGGGAAATGAAAAACTGTTTTTT.

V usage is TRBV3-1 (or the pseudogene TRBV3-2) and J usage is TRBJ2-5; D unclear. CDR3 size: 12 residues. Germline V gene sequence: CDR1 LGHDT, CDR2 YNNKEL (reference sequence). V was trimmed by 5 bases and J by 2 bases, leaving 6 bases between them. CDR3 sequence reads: CASSWAQETQYF. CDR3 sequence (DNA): TGTGCCAGCAGCTGGGCACAAGAGACCCAGTACTTC.

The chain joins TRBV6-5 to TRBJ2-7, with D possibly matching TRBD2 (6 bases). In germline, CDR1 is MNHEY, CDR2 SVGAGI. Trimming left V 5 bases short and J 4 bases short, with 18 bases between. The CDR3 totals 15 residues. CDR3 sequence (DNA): TGTGCCAGCAGTCGCGGGACCGACAGTCGGTACGAGCAGTACTTC. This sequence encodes CASSRGTDSRYEQYF.

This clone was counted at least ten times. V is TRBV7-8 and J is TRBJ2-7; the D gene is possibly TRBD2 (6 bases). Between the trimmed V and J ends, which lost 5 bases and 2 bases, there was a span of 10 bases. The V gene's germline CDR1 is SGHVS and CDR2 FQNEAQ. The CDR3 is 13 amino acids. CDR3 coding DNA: TGTGCCAGCAGCCCCCGCGGGGCCTACGAGCAGTACTTC. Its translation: CASSPRGAYEQYF.

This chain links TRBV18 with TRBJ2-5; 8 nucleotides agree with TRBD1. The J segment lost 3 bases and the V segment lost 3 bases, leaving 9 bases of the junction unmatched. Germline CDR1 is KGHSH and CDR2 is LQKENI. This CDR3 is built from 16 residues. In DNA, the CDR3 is TGTGCCAGCTCACCCGGGACAGGCCTCTACAAAGAGACCCAGTACTTC. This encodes CASSPGTGLYKETQYF.

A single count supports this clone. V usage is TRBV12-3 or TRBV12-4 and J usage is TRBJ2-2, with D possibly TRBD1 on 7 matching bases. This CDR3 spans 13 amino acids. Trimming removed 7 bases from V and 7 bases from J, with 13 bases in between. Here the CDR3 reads CASNGGGIGELFF. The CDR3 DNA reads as TGTGCCAGCAACGGAGGGGGCATCGGGGAGCTGTTTTTT.

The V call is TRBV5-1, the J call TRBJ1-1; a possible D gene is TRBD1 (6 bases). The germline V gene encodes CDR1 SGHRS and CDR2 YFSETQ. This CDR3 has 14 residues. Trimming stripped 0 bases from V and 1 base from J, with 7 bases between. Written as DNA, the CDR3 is TGCGCCAGCAGCTTGGAACAGGGGAACACTGAAGCTTTCTTT. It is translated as CASSLEQGNTEAFF.

The DNA for the CDR3 is TGTGCCAGCACCGGCGGGGGGGTGTCCGACTATGGCTACACCTTC. This sequence encodes CASTGGGVSDYGYTF. The chain combines TRBV7-2 with TRBJ1-2; maybe TRBD1 (5 bases). The CDR3 runs to 15 residues. Germline CDR1 is SGHTA and CDR2 is FQGNSA. V lost 7 bases to trimming and J lost 3 bases, with 18 bases between them.

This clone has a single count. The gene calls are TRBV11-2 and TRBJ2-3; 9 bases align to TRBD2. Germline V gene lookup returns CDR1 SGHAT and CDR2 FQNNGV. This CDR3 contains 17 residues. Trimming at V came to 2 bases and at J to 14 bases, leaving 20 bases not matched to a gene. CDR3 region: CASSLLTGGGRALGWYF. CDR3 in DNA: TGTGCCAGCAGCTTATTGACGGGGGGCGGGAGGGCCCTCGGTTGGTATTTT. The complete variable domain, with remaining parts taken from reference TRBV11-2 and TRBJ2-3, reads EAGVAQSPRYKIIEKRQSVAFWCNPISGHATLYWYQQILGQGPKLLIQFQNNGVVDDSQLPKDRFSAERLKGVDSTLKIQPAKLEDSAVYLCASSLLTGGGRALGWYFGPGTRLTVL.

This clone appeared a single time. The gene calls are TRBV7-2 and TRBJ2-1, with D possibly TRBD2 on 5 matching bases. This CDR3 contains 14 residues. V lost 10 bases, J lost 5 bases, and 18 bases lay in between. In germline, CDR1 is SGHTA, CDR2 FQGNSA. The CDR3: CATEVGSRNNEQFF. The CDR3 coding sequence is TGTGCCACCGAAGTGGGGAGTAGGAACAATGAGCAGTTCTTC.

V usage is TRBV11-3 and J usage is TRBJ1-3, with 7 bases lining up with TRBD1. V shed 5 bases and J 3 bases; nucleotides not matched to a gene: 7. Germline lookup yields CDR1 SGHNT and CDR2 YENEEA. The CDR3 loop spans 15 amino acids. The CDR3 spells CASSNTGALGNTIYF. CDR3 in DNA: TGTGCCAGCAGCAATACAGGGGCGCTTGGAAACACCATATATTTT.

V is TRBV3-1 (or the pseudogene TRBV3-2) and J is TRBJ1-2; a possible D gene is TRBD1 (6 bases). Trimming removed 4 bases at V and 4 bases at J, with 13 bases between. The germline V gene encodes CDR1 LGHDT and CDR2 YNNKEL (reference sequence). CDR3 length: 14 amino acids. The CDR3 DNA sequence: TGTGCCAGCAGCCCCCGGGGGGCCCTCTATGGCTACACCTTC. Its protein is CASSPRGALYGYTF.

CDR3 coding DNA: TGTGCCAGCAGCCCACGGGGACTAGCGGGAGGGTACAACACCGGGGAGCTGTTTTTT. Residues: CASSPRGLAGGYNTGELFF. The chain uses TRBV7-2 and TRBJ2-2; 16 positions agree with TRBD2. J gave up 2 bases and V 5 bases, and 8 bases lay outside the gene matches. The length of the CDR3 is 19 residues. CDR1 SGHTA and CDR2 FQGNSA come from the germline V gene.

In nucleotides, the CDR3 is TGCGCCAGCTACCGGGACAGCGACCTCATGAACACTGAAGCTTTCTTT. Protein: CASYRDSDLMNTEAFF. V gene TRBV5-1 combines with J gene TRBJ1-1; 7 positions match TRBD1. Trimming at V came to 7 bases and at J to 0 bases, leaving 12 bases not matched to a gene. The CDR3 covers 16 residues. CDR1 and CDR2 (germline): SGHRS, YFSETQ.

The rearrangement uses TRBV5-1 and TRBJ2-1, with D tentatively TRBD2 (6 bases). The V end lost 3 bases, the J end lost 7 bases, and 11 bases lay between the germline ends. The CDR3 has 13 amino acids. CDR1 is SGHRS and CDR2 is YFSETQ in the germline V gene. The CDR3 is CASSSRGINEQFF. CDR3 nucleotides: TGCGCCAGCAGCTCCCGGGGGATTAATGAGCAGTTCTTC.